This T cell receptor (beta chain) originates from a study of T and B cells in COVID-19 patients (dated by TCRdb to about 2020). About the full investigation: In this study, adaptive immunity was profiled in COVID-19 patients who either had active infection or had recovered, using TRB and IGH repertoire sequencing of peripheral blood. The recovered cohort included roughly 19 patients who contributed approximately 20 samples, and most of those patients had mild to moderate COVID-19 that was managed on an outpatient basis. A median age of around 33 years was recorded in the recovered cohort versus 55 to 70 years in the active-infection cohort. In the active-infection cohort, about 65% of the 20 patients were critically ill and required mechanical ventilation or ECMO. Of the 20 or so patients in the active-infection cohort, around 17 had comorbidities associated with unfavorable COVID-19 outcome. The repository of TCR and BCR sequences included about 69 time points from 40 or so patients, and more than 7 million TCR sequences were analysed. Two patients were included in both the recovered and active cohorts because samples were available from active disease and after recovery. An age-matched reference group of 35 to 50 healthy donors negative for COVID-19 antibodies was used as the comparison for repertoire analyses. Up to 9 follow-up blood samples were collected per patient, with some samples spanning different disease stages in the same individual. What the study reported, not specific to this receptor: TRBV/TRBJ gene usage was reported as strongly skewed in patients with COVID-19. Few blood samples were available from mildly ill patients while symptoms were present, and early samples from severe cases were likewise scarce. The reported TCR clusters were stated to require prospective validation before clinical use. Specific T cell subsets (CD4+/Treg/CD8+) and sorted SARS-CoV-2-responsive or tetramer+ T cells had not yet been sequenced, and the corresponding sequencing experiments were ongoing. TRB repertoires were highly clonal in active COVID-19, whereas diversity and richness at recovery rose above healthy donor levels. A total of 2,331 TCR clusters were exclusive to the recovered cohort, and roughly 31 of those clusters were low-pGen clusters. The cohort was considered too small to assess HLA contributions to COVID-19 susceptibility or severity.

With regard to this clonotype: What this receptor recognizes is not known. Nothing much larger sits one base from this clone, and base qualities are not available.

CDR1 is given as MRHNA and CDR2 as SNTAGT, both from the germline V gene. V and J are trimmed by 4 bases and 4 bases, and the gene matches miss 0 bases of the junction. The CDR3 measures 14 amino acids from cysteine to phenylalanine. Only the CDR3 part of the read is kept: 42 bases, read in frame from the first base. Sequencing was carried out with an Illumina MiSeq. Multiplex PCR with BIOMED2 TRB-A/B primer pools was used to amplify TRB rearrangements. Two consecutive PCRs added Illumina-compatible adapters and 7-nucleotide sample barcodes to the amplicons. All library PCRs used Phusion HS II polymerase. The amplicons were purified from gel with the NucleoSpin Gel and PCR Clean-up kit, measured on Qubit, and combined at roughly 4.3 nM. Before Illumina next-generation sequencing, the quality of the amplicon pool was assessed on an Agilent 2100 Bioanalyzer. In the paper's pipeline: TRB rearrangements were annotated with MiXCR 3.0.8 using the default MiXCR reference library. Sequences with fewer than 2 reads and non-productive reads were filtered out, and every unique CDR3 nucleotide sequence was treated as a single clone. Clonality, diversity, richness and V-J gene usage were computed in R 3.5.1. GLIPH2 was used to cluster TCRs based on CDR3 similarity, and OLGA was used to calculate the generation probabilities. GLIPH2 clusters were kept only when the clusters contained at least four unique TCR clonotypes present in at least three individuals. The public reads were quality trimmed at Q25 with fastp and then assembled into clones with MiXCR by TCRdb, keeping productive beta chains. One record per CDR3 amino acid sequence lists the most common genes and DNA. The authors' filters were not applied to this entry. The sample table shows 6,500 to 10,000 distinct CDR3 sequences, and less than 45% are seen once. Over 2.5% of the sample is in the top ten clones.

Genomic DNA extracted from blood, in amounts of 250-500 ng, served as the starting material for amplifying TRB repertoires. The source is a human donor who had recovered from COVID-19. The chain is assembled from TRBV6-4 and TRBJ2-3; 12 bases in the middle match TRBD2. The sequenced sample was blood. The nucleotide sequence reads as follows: TGTGCCAGCAGTGGGACTAGCGGGGCAGATACGCAGTATTTT. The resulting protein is CASSGTSGADTQYF.